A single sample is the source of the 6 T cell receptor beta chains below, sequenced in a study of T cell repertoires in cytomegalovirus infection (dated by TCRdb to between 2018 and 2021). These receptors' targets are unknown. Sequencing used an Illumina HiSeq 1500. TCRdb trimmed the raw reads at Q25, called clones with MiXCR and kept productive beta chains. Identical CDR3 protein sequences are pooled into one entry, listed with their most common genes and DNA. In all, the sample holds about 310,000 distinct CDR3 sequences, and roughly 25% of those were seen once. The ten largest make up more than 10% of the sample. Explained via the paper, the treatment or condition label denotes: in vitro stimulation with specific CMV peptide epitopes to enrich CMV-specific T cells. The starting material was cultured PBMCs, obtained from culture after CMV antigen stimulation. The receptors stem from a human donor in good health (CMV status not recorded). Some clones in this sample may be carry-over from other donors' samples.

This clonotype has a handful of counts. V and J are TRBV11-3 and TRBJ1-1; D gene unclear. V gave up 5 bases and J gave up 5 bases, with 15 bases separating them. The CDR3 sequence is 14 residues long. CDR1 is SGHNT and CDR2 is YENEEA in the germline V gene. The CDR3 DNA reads TGTGCCAGCAGCCAGCGCCGGACGGGAACTGAAGCTTTCTTT. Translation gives CASSQRRTGTEAFF.

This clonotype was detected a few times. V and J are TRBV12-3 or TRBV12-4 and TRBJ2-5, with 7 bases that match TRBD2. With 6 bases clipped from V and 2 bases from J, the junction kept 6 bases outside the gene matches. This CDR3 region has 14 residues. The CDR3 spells CASSRGTTQETQYF. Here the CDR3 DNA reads TGTGCCAGCAGCCGCGGGACTACTCAAGAGACCCAGTACTTC.

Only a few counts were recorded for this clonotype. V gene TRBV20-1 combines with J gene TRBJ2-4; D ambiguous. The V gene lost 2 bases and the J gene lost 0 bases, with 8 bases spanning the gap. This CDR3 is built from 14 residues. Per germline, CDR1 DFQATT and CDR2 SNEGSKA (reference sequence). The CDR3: CSARMSVAKNIQYF. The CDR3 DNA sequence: TGCAGTGCTAGAATGTCGGTAGCCAAAAACATTCAGTACTTC.

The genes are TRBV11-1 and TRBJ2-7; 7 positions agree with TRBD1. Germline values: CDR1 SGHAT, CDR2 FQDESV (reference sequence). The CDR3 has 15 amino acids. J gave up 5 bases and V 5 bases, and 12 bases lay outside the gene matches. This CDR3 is CASSRTGVVFHEQYF. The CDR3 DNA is TGTGCCAGCAGCCGCACAGGGGTTGTTTTCCACGAGCAGTACTTC.

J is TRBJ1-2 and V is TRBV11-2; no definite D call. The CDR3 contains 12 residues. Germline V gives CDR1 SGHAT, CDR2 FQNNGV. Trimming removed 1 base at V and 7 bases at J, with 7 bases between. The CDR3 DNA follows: TGTGCCAGCAGCTTAGTGAGGGCTGGCTACACCTTC. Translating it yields CASSLVRAGYTF.

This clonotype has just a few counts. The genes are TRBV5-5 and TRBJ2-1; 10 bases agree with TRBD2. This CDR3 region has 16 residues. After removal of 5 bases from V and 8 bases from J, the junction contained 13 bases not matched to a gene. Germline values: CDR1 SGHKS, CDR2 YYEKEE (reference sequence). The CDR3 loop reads CASSGIPSGSRDEQFF. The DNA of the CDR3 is TGTGCCAGCAGTGGTATCCCTAGCGGGAGCAGGGATGAGCAGTTCTTC.